These 30 T cell receptor beta chains share one sample of origin, sequenced in a study of T-cell memory formation after mild COVID-19. From the 5' RACE reads, TCRdb called clonotypes with MiXCR, one entry per CDR3 protein. Among hundreds of thousands of distinct CDR3 sequences, 28% were seen once, and the ten largest hold roughly 14%. The sequencing input was PBMCs or a T cell subset sorted from them (not recorded which). These receptors originate from an adult woman who had mild COVID-19 (a few samples of this study predate the infection). Cell type and time point are not known.

The V and J genes are TRBV21-1 and TRBJ1-5. TRBV21-1 is given as a pseudogene. The CDR3 is 15 residues long. CDR3 coding DNA: TGTGCCAGCAGCAAGGCGGAAAGGGATGAGCAGCCCCAGCATTTT. Translating it yields CASSKAERDEQPQHF.

In this sample, this clonotype turned up a few times. V gene TRBV29-1 combines with J gene TRBJ2-1, with D possibly being TRBD1 (5 bases). Germline CDR1 SQVTM, CDR2 ANQGSEA. This CDR3 is 12 amino acids long. V lost 3 bases to trimming and J lost 5 bases, with 8 bases between them. The CDR3 is CSVESGNNEQFF. The CDR3 DNA reads TGCAGCGTTGAGTCAGGGAACAATGAGCAGTTCTTC.

This clonotype turned up a few times. V gene TRBV2 combines with J gene TRBJ2-6; D remains unclear. In germline, CDR1 is SNHLY, CDR2 FYNNEI. The CDR3 spans 11 residues. V was trimmed by 6 bases and J by 6 bases, leaving 3 bases between them. This CDR3 is CASREANVLTF. Written as DNA, the CDR3 is TGTGCCAGCAGGGAGGCCAACGTCCTGACTTTC.

The V call is TRBV5-1, the J call TRBJ2-1, with a tentative D call TRBD1 (5 bases). Per germline, CDR1 SGHRS and CDR2 YFSETQ. CDR3 length: 15 amino acids. The V and J ends lost 0 bases and 0 bases respectively, with 7 bases between them. The CDR3 reads CASSLGQHSYNEQFF. In nucleotides, the CDR3 is TGCGCCAGCAGCTTGGGACAGCACTCCTACAATGAGCAGTTCTTC.

This chain links TRBV5-1 with TRBJ2-1; possible D gene TRBD2, 6 bases. V gave up 5 bases and J gave up 6 bases, with 21 bases separating them. The CDR3 has 16 residues. CDR1 SGHRS and CDR2 YFSETQ come from the germline V gene. The CDR3 DNA follows: TGCGCCAGCAGTTCCAGGGACTCCCCTTTTTCCAATGAGCAGTTCTTC. Protein product: CASSSRDSPFSNEQFF.

This clonotype was observed a handful of times. The V call is TRBV6-5, the J call TRBJ1-1; 7 nucleotides align to TRBD1. CDR1 is MNHEY, CDR2 SVGAGI, per germline. J was trimmed by 3 bases and V by 5 bases; bases with no gene match: 3. The CDR3 is made up of 13 amino acids. The CDR3 here is CASSQGGYTEAFF. The CDR3 nucleotides are TGTGCCAGCAGTCAAGGGGGCTACACTGAAGCTTTCTTT.

This clonotype has more than one count but fewer than ten. The chain couples TRBV28 to TRBJ2-7; D is unresolved. This CDR3 comprises 16 residues. CDR1 is MDHEN, CDR2 SYDVKM, per germline. Trimming took off 5 bases at V and 7 bases at J, with 24 bases between the two ends. CDR3 DNA sequence: TGTGCCAGCAGTCACCCCCTCGAAGGGCTCCTGAGGGAGCAGTACTTC. Protein product: CASSHPLEGLLREQYF.

This clonotype occurred many times. The chain links TRBV2 to TRBJ2-1; 7 bases match TRBD2. Germline trimming cut 1 base from V and 9 bases from J; bases unmatched to any gene: 9. The CDR3 has 15 amino acids. Germline lookup yields CDR1 SNHLY and CDR2 FYNNEI. The CDR3 loop reads CASSEGASPGGEQFF. The CDR3 nucleotides are TGTGCCAGCAGTGAAGGGGCTAGCCCGGGGGGTGAGCAGTTCTTC.

The CDR3 DNA follows: TGTGCCACCAGCAGCGGGACAGCGTTGAGGGAAAAACTGTTTTTT. Protein sequence: CATSSGTALREKLFF. The rearrangement uses TRBV15 and TRBJ1-4; TRBD1 aligns across 7 bases. V lost 3 bases and J lost 8; bases outside the gene matches: 9. Germline V gives CDR1 LNHNV, CDR2 YYDKDF (reference sequence). The CDR3 is made up of 15 amino acids.

The chain uses TRBV29-1 and TRBJ2-2, with D unclear. The V and J ends lost 3 bases and 1 base respectively, with 6 bases between them. Germline loops: CDR1 SQVTM, CDR2 ANQGSEA. The CDR3 has 13 amino acids. CDR3 DNA: TGCAGCGTTGAGTCGGGGAACACCGGGGAGCTGTTTTTT. Its protein is CSVESGNTGELFF.

This chain joins TRBV5-1 and TRBJ1-2; D remains unclear. The V gene lost 4 bases and the J gene lost 8 bases, with 12 bases spanning the gap. The CDR3 sequence is 12 residues long. Germline V gene lookup returns CDR1 SGHRS and CDR2 YFSETQ. CDR3 in DNA: TGCGCCAGCAGCGAAATGGAGGGAGGCTACACCTTC. Its protein product is CASSEMEGGYTF.

The chain combines TRBV20-1 with TRBJ2-7; 7 nucleotides align to TRBD1. Germline CDR1 is DFQATT and CDR2 is SNEGSKA (reference sequence). V lost 2 bases and J lost 5; bases outside the gene matches: 12. CDR3 length equals 15 residues. The CDR3 sequence: CSARPRGQALNEQYF. The DNA of the CDR3 is TGCAGTGCTAGACCTCGAGGACAGGCGTTAAACGAGCAGTACTTC.

The chain employs TRBV19 and TRBJ2-2; D may correspond to TRBD1 or TRBD2 (5 bases each). V gave up 3 bases and J gave up 1 base, with 15 bases separating them. This CDR3 region has 17 residues. Germline CDR1 reads LNHDA; CDR2 reads SQIVND (reference sequence). Here the CDR3 reads CASSMPPGRLNTGELFF. CDR3 DNA sequence: TGTGCCAGTAGTATGCCTCCGGGACGGCTGAACACCGGGGAGCTGTTTTTT.

The sample holds a few counts of this clonotype. This rearrangement joins TRBV7-2 to TRBJ2-3, with 13 positions matching TRBD2. Germline-derived CDR1 and CDR2 are SGHTA and FQGNSA. The CDR3 has 16 amino acids. Germline trimming cut 5 bases from V and 6 bases from J; bases unmatched to any gene: 8. The CDR3 bases are TGTGCCAGCAGCCCCCAACTAGCGGGAGGGCCTGATACGCAGTATTTT. It translates to CASSPQLAGGPDTQYF.

The chain employs TRBV5-4 and TRBJ2-2, with D perhaps TRBD2 (5 bases). V lost 4 bases and J 1 base, leaving 17 bases between the germline ends. The CDR3 runs 17 residues. The germline V gene encodes CDR1 SGHNT and CDR2 YYREEE (reference sequence). The CDR3 loop reads CASSGYAGLLNTGELFF. As DNA, the CDR3 is TGTGCCAGCAGCGGCTACGCCGGACTGCTGAACACCGGGGAGCTGTTTTTT. Full variable domain (missing parts from reference TRBV5-4 and TRBJ2-2): ETGVTQSPTHLIKTRGQQVTLRCSSQSGHNTVSWYQQALGQGPQFIFQYYREEENGRGNFPPRFSGLQFPNYSSELNVNALELDDSALYLCASSGYAGLLNTGELFFGEGSRLTVL.

In this sample, this clonotype turned up a few times. V and J are TRBV24-1 and TRBJ2-2; the D gene is possibly TRBD2 (5 bases). The V gene lost 3 bases and the J gene lost 5 bases, with 15 bases spanning the gap. The CDR3 extends over 16 amino acids. Germline assignment: CDR1 KGHDR and CDR2 SFDVKD. The CDR3: CATSDPTRPGTGELFF. CDR3 sequence (DNA): TGTGCCACCAGTGATCCGACACGGCCGGGGACCGGGGAGCTGTTTTTT.

The chain recombines TRBV12-3 or TRBV12-4 with TRBJ2-2; 13 bases line up with TRBD2. V lost 5 bases to trimming and J lost 0 bases; unmatched junction nucleotides: 9. This CDR3 comprises 19 residues. CDR3 nucleotide sequence: TGTGCCAGCAGTCCACGAGGACTAGCGGGAGCCCCGAACACCGGGGAGCTGTTTTTT. This encodes CASSPRGLAGAPNTGELFF.

This CDR3 is CASSGRTGANQPQHF. The CDR3 DNA reads as TGTGCCAGCAGCGGACGGACAGGGGCCAATCAGCCCCAGCATTTT. The chain has TRBV7-8 and TRBJ1-5; 9 bases fit TRBD1. Germline CDR1 is SGHVS and CDR2 is FQNEAQ. V shed 5 bases, J shed 3 bases, and the junction held 5 bases outside the gene matches. The CDR3 runs to 15 residues.

This clonotype was recorded a few times. The gene calls are TRBV7-6 and TRBJ2-1, with 12 bases aligning to TRBD2. The CDR3 runs to 15 residues. Unmatched junction bases numbered 7, after V lost 5 bases and J lost 8 bases. The V gene's germline CDR1 is SGHVS and CDR2 FNYEAQ. The CDR3 spells CASSPSGRVYHEQFF. Here the CDR3 DNA reads TGTGCCAGCAGCCCTAGCGGGAGGGTTTATCATGAGCAGTTCTTC.

This clonotype was observed a handful of times. The chain links TRBV30 to TRBJ1-1; 7 bases agree with TRBD1. The trim removed 3 bases at V and 1 base at J, leaving 8 bases unmatched. Germline CDR1 GTSNPN, CDR2 SVGIG (reference sequence). The CDR3 runs to 15 residues. The chain's CDR3 is CAWRWGTGANTEAFF. In DNA, the CDR3 is TGTGCCTGGAGGTGGGGAACAGGGGCGAACACTGAAGCTTTCTTT.

The chain employs TRBV5-1 and TRBJ2-7, with 13 nucleotides matching TRBD2. CDR3 size: 17 residues. The V segment lost 1 base and the J segment 2 bases; nucleotides outside the gene matches: 6. The germline V gene encodes CDR1 SGHRS and CDR2 YFSETQ. CDR3 sequence reads: CASSLMGLAGTPYEQYF. DNA of the CDR3: TGCGCCAGCAGCTTGATGGGACTAGCGGGGACGCCCTACGAGCAGTACTTC.

This chain connects TRBV6-1 to TRBJ1-5; D remains unclear. The CDR3 is 15 amino acids. The germline V gene has CDR1 MNHNS and CDR2 SASEGT. Trimming removed 8 bases at V and 1 base at J, with 15 bases between. Here the CDR3 DNA reads TGTGCCAGCCGAGATCCTGGGAAGAGCAATCAGCCCCAGCATTTT. It codes for CASRDPGKSNQPQHF.

This clonotype was seen only a few times. This chain connects TRBV12-3 or TRBV12-4 to TRBJ2-1, with TRBD2 identical over 8 bases. This CDR3 has 16 residues. J lost 7 bases, V lost 6 bases, and 14 bases had no gene match. CDR3 nucleotides: TGTGCCAGCAGCCCCTTGGGGCGGGAGGTTACGAATGAGCAGTTCTTC. Translating it yields CASSPLGREVTNEQFF.

In its sample, this clonotype was seen many times. This rearrangement joins TRBV4-3 to TRBJ2-2; D perhaps matches TRBD1 (6 bases). V lost 4 bases and J lost 7, with 16 bases in between. CDR1 is LGHNA, CDR2 YSLEER, per germline. The CDR3 is made up of 15 amino acids. The CDR3 is CASSRGEQGSGELFF. CDR3 DNA sequence: TGCGCCAGCAGCCGAGGTGAACAGGGAAGCGGGGAGCTGTTTTTT.

This clonotype has at least ten counts. This chain connects TRBV7-9 to TRBJ2-1; D gene uncertain. The germline V gene encodes CDR1 SEHNR and CDR2 FQNEAQ (reference sequence). V lost 5 bases and J 7 bases, leaving 6 bases between the germline ends. The CDR3 has 11 amino acids. CDR3 coding DNA: TGTGCCAGCAGCCTTACAAATGAGCAGTTCTTC. Amino acid sequence: CASSLTNEQFF.

This clonotype appeared a few times. This rearrangement joins TRBV19 to TRBJ2-7, with 7 positions matching TRBD2. The CDR3 has 13 residues. The germline CDR1 and CDR2 sequences are LNHDA and SQIVND (reference sequence). V shed 10 bases and J 6 bases; nucleotides not matched to a gene: 12. The CDR3 protein is CATRAGPLGEQYF. CDR3 bases: TGTGCCACCAGAGCGGGACCCCTCGGCGAGCAGTACTTC.

The chain links TRBV5-5 to TRBJ1-1, with D possibly being TRBD1 (5 bases). The CDR3 covers 15 residues. Looked up from germline, CDR1 is SGHKS and CDR2 is YYEKEE (reference sequence). Trimming removed 1 base at V and 0 bases at J, with 10 bases between. This CDR3 is CASSLRQIMNTEAFF. In nucleotides, the CDR3 is TGTGCCAGCAGCTTGCGACAGATCATGAACACTGAAGCTTTCTTT.

The V gene is TRBV20-1, the J gene TRBJ2-1; 9 bases agree with TRBD1. V was pared by 5 bases and J by 4 bases, with 12 bases of the junction left unmatched. The CDR3 spans 16 residues. Germline CDR1 is DFQATT and CDR2 is SNEGSKA (reference sequence). CDR3: CSAVLRDRAYYNEQFF. CDR3 nucleotide sequence: TGCAGTGCTGTACTCCGGGACAGGGCCTATTACAATGAGCAGTTCTTC.

V is TRBV5-6 and J is TRBJ1-2, with D possibly being TRBD1 (5 bases). Trimming left V 0 bases short and J 4 bases short, with 13 bases between. Germline assignment: CDR1 SGHDT and CDR2 YYEEEE. The CDR3 sequence is 15 residues long. The CDR3 DNA reads as TGTGCCAGCAGCTTGGAAAAGGACGGGGCCTATGGCTACACCTTC. Amino acids: CASSLEKDGAYGYTF.

This clonotype occurred once. The chain carries TRBV5-1 and TRBJ2-5; the D call may be TRBD1 or TRBD2 (5 bases each). Trimming removed 0 bases from V and 5 bases from J, with 8 bases in between. CDR3 length equals 13 residues. From germline, CDR1 is SGHRS and CDR2 YFSETQ. CDR3 DNA: TGCGCCAGCAGCTTGGGGGACGCGGAGACCCAGTACTTC. It is translated as CASSLGDAETQYF. Filled out from reference TRBV5-1 and TRBJ2-5, the complete variable domain reads KAGVTQTPRYLIKTRGQQVTLSCSPISGHRSVSWYQQTPGQGLQFLFEYFSETQRNKGNFPGRFSGRQFSNSRSEMNVSTLELGDSALYLCASSLGDAETQYFGPGTRLLVL.